The entry below describes one T cell receptor beta chain. Its specificity is not known. The sample is drawn from a study of T cell repertoires in cytomegalovirus infection. Across the whole study: Matching HLA type and CMV infection were both indicated by public TCR beta signatures.

TCRdb re-called the reads through MiXCR, storing one row per CDR3 protein. Of about 190,000 distinct CDR3 sequences in the sample, 28% were seen once. V dropped 4 bases and J dropped 0 bases, with 10 bases sitting between them. Per germline, CDR1 LGHNA and CDR2 YNFKEQ. This CDR3 contains 15 residues. Study-wide points: Public TCR beta family frequency separated CMV-and-HLA carriers, including in an independent cohort. CMV-specific TCR beta clonotypes restricted by HLA-C were the ones dominating the ex vivo response.

The sequenced sample consisted of PBMCs. This sequence joins TRBV4-2 and TRBJ1-5; a weak D match, TRBD1 (5 bases). This receptor was identified in a human donor in good health (CMV status not recorded). Some clones in this sample may be carry-over from other donors' samples. In DNA, the CDR3 is TGTGCCAGCAGCCCGGACAAGTATAGCAATCAGCCCCAGCATTTT. Amino acid sequence: CASSPDKYSNQPQHF.